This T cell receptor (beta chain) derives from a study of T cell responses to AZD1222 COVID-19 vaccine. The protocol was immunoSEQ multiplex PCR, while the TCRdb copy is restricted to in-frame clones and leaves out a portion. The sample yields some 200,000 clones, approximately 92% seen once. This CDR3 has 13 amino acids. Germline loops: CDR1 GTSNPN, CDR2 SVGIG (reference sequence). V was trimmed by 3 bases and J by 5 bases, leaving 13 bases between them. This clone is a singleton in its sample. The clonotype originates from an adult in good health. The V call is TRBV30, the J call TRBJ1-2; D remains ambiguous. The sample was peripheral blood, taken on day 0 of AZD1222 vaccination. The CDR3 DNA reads TGTGCCTGGAGCTTCAACTCCGGGTATGGCTACACCTTC. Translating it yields CAWSFNSGYGYTF.